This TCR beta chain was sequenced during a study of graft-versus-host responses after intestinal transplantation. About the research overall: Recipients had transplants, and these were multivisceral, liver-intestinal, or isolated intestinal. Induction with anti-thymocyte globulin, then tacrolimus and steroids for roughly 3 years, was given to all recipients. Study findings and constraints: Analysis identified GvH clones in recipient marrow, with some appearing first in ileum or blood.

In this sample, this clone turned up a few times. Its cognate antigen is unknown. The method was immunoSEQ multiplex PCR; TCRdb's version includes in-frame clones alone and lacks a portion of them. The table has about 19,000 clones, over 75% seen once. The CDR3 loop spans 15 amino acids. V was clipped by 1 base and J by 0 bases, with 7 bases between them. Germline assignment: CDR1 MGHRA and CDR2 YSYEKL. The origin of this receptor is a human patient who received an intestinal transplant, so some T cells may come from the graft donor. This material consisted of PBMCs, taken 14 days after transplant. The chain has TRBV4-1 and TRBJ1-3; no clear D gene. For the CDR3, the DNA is TGCGCCAGCAGCCAAGGCACGGGCTCTGGAAACACCATATATTTT. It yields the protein CASSQGTGSGNTIYF.